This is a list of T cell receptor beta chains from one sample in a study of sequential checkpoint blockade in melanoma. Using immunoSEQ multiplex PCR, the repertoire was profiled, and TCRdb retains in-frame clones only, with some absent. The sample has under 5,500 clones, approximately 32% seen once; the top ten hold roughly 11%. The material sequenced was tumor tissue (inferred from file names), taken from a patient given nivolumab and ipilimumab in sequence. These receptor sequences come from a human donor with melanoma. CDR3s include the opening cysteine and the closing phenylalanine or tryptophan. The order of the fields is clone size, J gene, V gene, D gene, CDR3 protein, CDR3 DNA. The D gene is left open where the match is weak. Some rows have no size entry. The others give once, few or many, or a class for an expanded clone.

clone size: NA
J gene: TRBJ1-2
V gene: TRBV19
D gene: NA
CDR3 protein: CASSSSQGPGVYTF
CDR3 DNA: TGTGCCAGTAGCTCCTCGCAGGGGCCCGGGGTCTACACCTTC

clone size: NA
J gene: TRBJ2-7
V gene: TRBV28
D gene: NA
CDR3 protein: CASSSTSYEQYF
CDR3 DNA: TGTGCCAGCAGTTCGACTAGCTACGAGCAGTACTTC

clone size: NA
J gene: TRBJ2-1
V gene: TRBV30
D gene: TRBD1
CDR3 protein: CACSEIGQGSNEQFF
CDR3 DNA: TGTGCCTGCTCAGAAATAGGACAGGGAAGCAATGAGCAGTTCTTC

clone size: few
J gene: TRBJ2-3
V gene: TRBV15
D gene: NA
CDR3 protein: CATSRDRGAAGRTDTQYF
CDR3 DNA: TGTGCCACCAGCAGAGATAGAGGCGCGGCGGGGAGAACGGATACGCAGTATTTT

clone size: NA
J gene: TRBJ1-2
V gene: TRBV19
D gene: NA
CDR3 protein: CASMNGGAYNYGYTF
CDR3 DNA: TGTGCCAGTATGAACGGGGGCGCTTATAACTATGGCTACACCTTC

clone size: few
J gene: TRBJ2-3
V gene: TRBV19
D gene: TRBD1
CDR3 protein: CASSLWTGGTDTQYF
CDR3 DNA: TGTGCCAGTAGTCTCTGGACAGGGGGGACAGATACGCAGTATTTT

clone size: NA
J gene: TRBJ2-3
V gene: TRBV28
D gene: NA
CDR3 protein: CASSWTSEDTQYF
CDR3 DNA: TGTGCCAGCAGTTGGACTTCGGAGGATACGCAGTATTTT

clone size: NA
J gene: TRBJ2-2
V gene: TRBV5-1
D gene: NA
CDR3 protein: CASSSDPNTGELFF
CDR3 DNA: TGCGCCAGCAGCTCTGACCCGAACACCGGGGAGCTGTTTTTT

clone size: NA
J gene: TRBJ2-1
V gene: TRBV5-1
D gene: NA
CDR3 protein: CASSFEGIYNEQFF
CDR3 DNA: TGCGCCAGCAGCTTCGAGGGAATCTACAATGAGCAGTTCTTC

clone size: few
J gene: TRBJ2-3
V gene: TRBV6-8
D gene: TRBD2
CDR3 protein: CASSYAGGYTDTQYF
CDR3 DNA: TGTGCCAGCAGTTACGCGGGAGGGTATACAGATACGCAGTATTTT

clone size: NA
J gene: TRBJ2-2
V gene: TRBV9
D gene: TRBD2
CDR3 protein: CASSTRTSLTGELFF
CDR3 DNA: TGTGCCAGCAGCACCCGGACTAGCCTAACCGGGGAGCTGTTTTTT

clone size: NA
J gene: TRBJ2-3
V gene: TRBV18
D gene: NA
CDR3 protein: CASSPPGRRLIGTDTQYF
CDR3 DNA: TGTGCCAGCTCACCACCGGGACGGCGGCTTATTGGCACAGATACGCAGTATTTT

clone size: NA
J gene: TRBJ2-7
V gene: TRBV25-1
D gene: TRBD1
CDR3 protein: CASSATGAYEQYF
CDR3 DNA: TGTGCCAGCAGTGCGACAGGGGCCTACGAGCAGTACTTC

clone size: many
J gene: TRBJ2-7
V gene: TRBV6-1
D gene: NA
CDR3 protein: CASSEEGRVYEQYF
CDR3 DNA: TGTGCCAGCAGTGAAGAGGGCAGGGTATACGAGCAGTACTTC

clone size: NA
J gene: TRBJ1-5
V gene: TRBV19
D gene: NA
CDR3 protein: CASRPGLNSNQPQHF
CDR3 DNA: TGTGCCAGTAGACCGGGACTGAATAGCAATCAGCCCCAGCATTTT

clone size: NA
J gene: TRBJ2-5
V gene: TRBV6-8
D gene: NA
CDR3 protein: CASSPPWLGQETQYF
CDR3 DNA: TGTGCCAGCAGCCCGCCCTGGTTGGGGCAAGAGACCCAGTACTTC

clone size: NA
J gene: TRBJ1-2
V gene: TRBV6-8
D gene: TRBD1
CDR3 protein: CAISRDRVDQNYGYTF
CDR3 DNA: TGTGCCATCAGCAGGGACAGGGTGGACCAAAACTATGGCTACACCTTC

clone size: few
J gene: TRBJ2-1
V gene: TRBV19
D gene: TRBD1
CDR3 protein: CASSSPGQAVYEQFF
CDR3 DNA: TGTGCCAGTAGCTCCCCGGGACAGGCCGTTTATGAGCAGTTCTTC